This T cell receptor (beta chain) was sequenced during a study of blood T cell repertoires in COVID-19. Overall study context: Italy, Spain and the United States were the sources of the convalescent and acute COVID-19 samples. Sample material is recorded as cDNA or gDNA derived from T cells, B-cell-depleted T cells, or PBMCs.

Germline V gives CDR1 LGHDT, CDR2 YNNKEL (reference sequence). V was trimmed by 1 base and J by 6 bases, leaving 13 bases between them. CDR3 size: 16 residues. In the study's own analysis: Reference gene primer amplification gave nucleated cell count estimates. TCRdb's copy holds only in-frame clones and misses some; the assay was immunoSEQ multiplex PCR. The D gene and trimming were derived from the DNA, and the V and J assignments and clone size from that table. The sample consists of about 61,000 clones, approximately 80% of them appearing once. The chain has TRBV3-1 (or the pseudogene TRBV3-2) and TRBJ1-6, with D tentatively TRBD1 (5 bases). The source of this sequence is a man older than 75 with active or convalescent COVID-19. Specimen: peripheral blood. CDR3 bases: TGTGCCAGCAGCCAAGGCTCAGGGAGGGTTAATTCACCCCTCCACTTT. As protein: CASSQGSGRVNSPLHF.